The T cell receptor (beta chain) under discussion was sequenced for a study of T cell clones after liver transplantation. In the study overall: Immunosuppression withdrawal was tried within 2 years after liver transplantation in this trial. TCRbeta sequencing after a pre-transplant mixed lymphocyte reaction identified graft-donor-reactive clones, later tracked in post-transplant blood.

The CDR3 spans 15 residues. Trimming cost V 5 bases and J 1 base, with 12 bases left between them. Germline V gives CDR1 LNHDA, CDR2 SQIVND (reference sequence). Study-wide results and caveats: Small, mixed patient groups and varying post-transplant times limit these conclusions. In two subjects, few donor cells limited the measurable donor-reactive repertoire.

For this clone: What it binds is not known.

Produced via immunoSEQ multiplex PCR; TCRdb's table is partial and in-frame only. The sample has about 20,000 clones, around 75% seen once. The J gene is TRBJ1-5, the V gene TRBV19; no definite D call. This clonotype was sampled from a human patient who received a liver transplant. Part of the T cells may come from the graft donor. This material consisted of CD8+ T cells from blood, taken around 54 months after liver transplant. Here the CDR3 DNA reads TGTGCCAGTAGTCCCCACATATCGAGCAATCAGCCCCAGCATTTT. This gives the protein CASSPHISSNQPQHF.